What follows describes a single TCR beta chain. This may stem from a read error, because a much larger clone lies one nucleotide away. With 2 bases removed from V and 11 bases from J, the gap between germline ends came to 18 bases. The CDR3 covers 14 residues. Germline V lookup: CDR1 MGHRA, CDR2 YSYEKL. Together with a sample-barcoded 5' primer, a J-beta primer mix was included in a second PCR lasting about 6 to 11 cycles. Each CDR3 protein is one row after TCRdb ran MiXCR on the 5' RACE reads. This table holds 800,000 to 950,000 distinct CDR3 sequences, almost 30% found once. The data originate from a study of blood T cells in healthy people across ages. The data also belong to a second study, concerning T cells of mothers and their children.

The sample comprised blood. The chain recombines TRBV4-1 with TRBJ2-5, with D perhaps TRBD2 (5 bases). This clonotype originated in a woman aged 35 to 49 in good health. The CDR3 loop reads CASSQSARVYGQYF. The CDR3 region has the DNA TGCGCCAGCAGCCAAAGCGCGAGGGTCTACGGGCAGTACTTC.